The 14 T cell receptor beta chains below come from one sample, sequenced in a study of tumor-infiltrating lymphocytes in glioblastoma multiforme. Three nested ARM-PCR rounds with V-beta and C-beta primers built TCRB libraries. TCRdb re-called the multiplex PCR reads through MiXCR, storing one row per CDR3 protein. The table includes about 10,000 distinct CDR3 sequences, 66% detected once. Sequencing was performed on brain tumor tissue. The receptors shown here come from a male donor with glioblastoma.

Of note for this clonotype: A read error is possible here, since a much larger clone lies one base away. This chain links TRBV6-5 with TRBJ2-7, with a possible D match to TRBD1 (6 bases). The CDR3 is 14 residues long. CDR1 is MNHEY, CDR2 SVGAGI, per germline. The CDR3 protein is CASGYSRGWSEQYF. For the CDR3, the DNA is TGTGCCAGCGGTTACTCCAGGGGCTGGTCCGAGCAGTACTTC.

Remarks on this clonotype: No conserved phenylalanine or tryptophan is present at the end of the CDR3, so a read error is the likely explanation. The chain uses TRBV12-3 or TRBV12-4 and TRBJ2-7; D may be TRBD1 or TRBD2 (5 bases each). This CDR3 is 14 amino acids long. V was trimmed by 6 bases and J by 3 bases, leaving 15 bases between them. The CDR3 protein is CASSRDGLYYEQYL. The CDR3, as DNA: TGTGCCAGCAGCCGGGACGGTCTTTACTACGAGCAGTACCTT.

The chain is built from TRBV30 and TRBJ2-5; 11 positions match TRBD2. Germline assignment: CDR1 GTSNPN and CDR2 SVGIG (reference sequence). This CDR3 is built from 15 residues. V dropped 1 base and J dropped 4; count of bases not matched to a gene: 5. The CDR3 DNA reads TGTGCCTGGAGTGCGCTAGCGGGAGGAGTAGAGACCCAGTACTTC. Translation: CAWSALAGGVETQYF.

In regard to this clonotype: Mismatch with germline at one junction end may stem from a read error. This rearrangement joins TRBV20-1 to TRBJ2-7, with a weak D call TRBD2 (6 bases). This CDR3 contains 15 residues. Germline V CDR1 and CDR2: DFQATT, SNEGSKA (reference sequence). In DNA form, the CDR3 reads TGCAGTGCTTTCCCTTCCGGAAAACTAGCATACGAGCAGTGCTTC. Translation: CSAFPSGKLAYEQCF.

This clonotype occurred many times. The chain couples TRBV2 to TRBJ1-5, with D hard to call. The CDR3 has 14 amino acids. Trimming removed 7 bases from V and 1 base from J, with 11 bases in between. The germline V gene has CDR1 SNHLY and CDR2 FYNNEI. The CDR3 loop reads CASKGSWSNQPQHF. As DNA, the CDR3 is TGTGCCAGCAAGGGCTCATGGAGCAATCAGCCCCAGCATTTT. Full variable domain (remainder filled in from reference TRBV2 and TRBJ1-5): EPEVTQTPSHQVTQMGQEVILRCVPISNHLYFYWYRQILGQKVEFLVSFYNNEISEKSEIFDDQFSVERPDGSNFTLKIRSTKLEDSAMYFCASKGSWSNQPQHFGDGTRLSIL.

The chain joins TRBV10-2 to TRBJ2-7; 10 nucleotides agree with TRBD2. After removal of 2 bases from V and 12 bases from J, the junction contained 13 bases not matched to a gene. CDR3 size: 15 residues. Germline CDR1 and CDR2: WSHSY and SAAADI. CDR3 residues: CASSEAGIAGGDTYF. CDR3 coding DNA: TGCGCCAGCAGTGAGGCGGGAATAGCGGGGGGAGACACGTACTTC.

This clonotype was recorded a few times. CDR3 protein: CASSEDSSYEQYF. Here the CDR3 DNA reads TGTGCCAGCAGTGAGGACAGCTCCTACGAGCAGTACTTC. The chain is built from TRBV6-1 and TRBJ2-7; D possibly corresponds to TRBD1 (6 bases). Trimming cost V 3 bases and J 0 bases, with 6 bases left between them. CDR3 size: 13 residues. CDR1 and CDR2 from the germline V gene are MNHNS and SASEGT.

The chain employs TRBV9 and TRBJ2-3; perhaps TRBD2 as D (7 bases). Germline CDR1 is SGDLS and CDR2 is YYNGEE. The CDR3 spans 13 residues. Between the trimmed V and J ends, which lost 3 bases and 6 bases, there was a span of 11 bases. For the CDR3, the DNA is TGTGCCAGCAGCGAGGGGGGGATGGATACGCAGTATTTT. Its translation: CASSEGGMDTQYF.

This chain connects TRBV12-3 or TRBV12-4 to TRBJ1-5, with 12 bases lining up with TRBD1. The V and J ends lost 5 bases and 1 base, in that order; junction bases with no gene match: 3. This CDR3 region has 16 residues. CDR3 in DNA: TGTGCCAGCAGTGGCGGGACAGGGGGCAGCAATCAGCCCCAGCATTTT. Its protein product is CASSGGTGGSNQPQHF.

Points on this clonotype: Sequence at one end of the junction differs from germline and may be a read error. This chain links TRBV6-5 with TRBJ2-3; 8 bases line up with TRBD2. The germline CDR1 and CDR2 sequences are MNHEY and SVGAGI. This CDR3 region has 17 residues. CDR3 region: CACRPLSGGLGTDTQYF. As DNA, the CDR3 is TGTGCCTGCAGACCGCTAAGCGGGGGCCTCGGCACAGATACGCAGTATTTT.

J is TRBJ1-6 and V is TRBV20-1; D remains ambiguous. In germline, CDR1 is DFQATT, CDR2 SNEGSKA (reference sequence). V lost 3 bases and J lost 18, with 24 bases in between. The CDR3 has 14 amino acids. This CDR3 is CSASPGRVNPPPHF. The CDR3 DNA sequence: TGCAGTGCTAGCCCGGGAAGGGTGAATCCACCTCCCCACTTT.

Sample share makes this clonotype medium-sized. Here the CDR3 reads CSAVDREGAKNIQYF. Here the CDR3 DNA reads TGCAGTGCTGTCGACAGGGAAGGGGCCAAAAACATTCAGTACTTC. V is TRBV20-1 and J is TRBJ2-4, with 7 bases aligning to TRBD1. The CDR3 covers 15 residues. Unmatched junction bases numbered 8, after V lost 5 bases and J lost 1 base. In germline, CDR1 is DFQATT, CDR2 SNEGSKA (reference sequence).

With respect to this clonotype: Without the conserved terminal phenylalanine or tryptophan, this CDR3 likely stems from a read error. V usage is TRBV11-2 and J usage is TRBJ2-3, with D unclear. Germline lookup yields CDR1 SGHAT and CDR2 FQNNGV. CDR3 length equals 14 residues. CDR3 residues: CASTISHSIDTQYL. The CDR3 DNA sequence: TGTGCCAGCACCATCAGCCATAGCATAGATACGCAGTATTTA.

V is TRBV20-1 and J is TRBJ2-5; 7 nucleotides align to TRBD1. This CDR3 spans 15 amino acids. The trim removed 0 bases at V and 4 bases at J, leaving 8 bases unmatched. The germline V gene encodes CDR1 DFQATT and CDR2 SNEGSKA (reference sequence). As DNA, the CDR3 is TGCAGTGCTAGAGAGGGTTCCAGGGGGACAGAGACCCAGTACTTC. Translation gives CSAREGSRGTETQYF.